The 5 T cell receptor beta chains in this list originate from one sample, sequenced in a study of T cell responses to AZD1222 COVID-19 vaccine. This table comes from immunoSEQ multiplex PCR, and its TCRdb copy is limited to in-frame clones, with some not included. This table has 150,000 to 200,000 clones, approximately 91% appearing once. Sequenced here: peripheral blood, sampled 28 days after the second AZD1222 dose. The receptors originated from an adult who received the AZD1222 COVID-19 vaccine.

V and J are TRBV28 and TRBJ1-6; D is undetermined. CDR3 size: 15 residues. V was cut by 6 bases and J by 9 bases, with 18 bases left in between. Germline CDR1 is MDHEN and CDR2 is SYDVKM. CDR3 amino acids: CASRVAGPGGSPLHF. In DNA, the CDR3 is TGTGCCAGCAGAGTAGCAGGCCCCGGCGGTTCACCCCTCCACTTT.

The chain uses TRBV18 and TRBJ1-1, with D possibly TRBD1 on 5 matching bases. V was clipped by 3 bases and J by 2 bases, with 22 bases between them. CDR1 and CDR2 from the germline V gene are KGHSH and LQKENI. The CDR3 runs 18 residues. The CDR3 loop is CASSPPGRALPTNTEAFF. In DNA form, the CDR3 reads TGTGCCAGCTCACCGCCAGGGAGGGCCCTCCCTACTAACACTGAAGCTTTCTTT. The full variable domain, with the rest looked up from reference TRBV18 and TRBJ1-1, is NAGVMQNPRHLVRRRGQEARLRCSPMKGHSHVYWYRQLPEEGLKFMVYLQKENIIDESGMPKERFSAEFPKEGPSILRIQQVVRGDSAAYFCASSPPGRALPTNTEAFFGQGTRLTVV.

This clone occurred once. The chain combines TRBV7-2 with TRBJ1-1; D might be TRBD1 (5 bases). The CDR3 runs to 14 residues. In germline, CDR1 is SGHTA, CDR2 FQGNSA. V lost 5 bases to trimming and J lost 1 base, with 11 bases between them. The chain's CDR3 is CASSPGQWNTEAFF. The CDR3 coding sequence is TGTGCCAGCAGCCCTGGACAATGGAACACTGAAGCTTTCTTT.

The V gene is TRBV5-1, the J gene TRBJ2-3, with 7 bases identical to TRBD2. In germline, CDR1 is SGHRS, CDR2 YFSETQ. V shed 0 bases, J shed 4 bases, and the junction held 11 bases outside the gene matches. The CDR3 is 17 amino acids. In nucleotides, the CDR3 is TGCGCCAGCAGCTTGGAACCCGCTAGCGGCGTAGCAGATACGCAGTATTTT. Amino acid sequence: CASSLEPASGVADTQYF.

The table lists this clone with a count of one. The chain couples TRBV9 to TRBJ2-1, with TRBD2 identical over 9 bases. CDR1 and CDR2 (germline): SGDLS, YYNGEE. The CDR3 is 14 residues long. The V and J ends lost 4 bases and 8 bases, in that order; junction bases with no gene match: 7. Written as DNA, the CDR3 is TGTGCCAGCAGCCCCTCCGGGACTAGCTATGAGCAGTTCTTC. Protein: CASSPSGTSYEQFF.